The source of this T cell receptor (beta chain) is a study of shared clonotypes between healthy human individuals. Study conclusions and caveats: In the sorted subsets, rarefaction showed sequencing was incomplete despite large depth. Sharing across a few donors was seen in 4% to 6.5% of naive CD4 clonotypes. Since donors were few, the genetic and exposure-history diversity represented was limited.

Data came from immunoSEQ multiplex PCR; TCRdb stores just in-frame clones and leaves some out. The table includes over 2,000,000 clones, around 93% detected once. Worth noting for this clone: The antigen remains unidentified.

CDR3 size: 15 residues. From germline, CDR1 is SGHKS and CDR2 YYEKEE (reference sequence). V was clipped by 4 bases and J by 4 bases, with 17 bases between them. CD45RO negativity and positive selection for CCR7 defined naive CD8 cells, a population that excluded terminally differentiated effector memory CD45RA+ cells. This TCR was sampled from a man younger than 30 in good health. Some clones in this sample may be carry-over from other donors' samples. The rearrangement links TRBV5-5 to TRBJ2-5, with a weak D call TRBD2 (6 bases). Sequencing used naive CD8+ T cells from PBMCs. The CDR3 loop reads CASSPLDYSGETQYF. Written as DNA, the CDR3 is TGTGCCAGCAGCCCCCTGGACTACTCGGGAGAGACCCAGTACTTC. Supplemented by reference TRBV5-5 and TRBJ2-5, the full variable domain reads DAGVTQSPTHLIKTRGQQVTLRCSPISGHKSVSWYQQVLGQGPQFIFQYYEKEERGRGNFPDRFSARQFPNYSSELNVNALLLGDSALYLCASSPLDYSGETQYFGPGTRLLVL.